The clone carrying this T cell receptor beta chain was found once. Clones were read by immunoSEQ multiplex PCR, and TCRdb kept only the in-frame ones, dropping some. In the table there are more than 90,000 clones, around 95% of which are singletons. This entry belongs to a study of technical replicates of blood from several donors. V lost 7 bases and J lost 6, with 10 bases in between. The CDR3 has 11 amino acids. The germline CDR1 and CDR2 sequences are DFQATT and SNEGSKA (reference sequence). The chain recombines TRBV20-1 with TRBJ2-1; D ambiguous. Sequenced input: T cells isolated from PBMCs. The sequence was obtained from a human donor in good health. The DNA for the CDR3 is TGCAGTGTTGGAGTATCCAATGAGCAGTTCTTC. Protein product: CSVGVSNEQFF.